A selection of T cell receptor beta chains follows, all from one sample in a study of Graves' ophthalmopathy and Graves' hyperthyroidism. TCRdb reprocessed the multiplex PCR reads with MiXCR, giving one entry per CDR3 protein. The data contain a few hundred thousand distinct CDR3 sequences, under 20% of them seen just once; the ten biggest clones take up more than 9%. The sample taken for sequencing was peripheral blood. Receptors were obtained from an adult man with Graves' ophthalmopathy. CDR3s include the opening cysteine and the closing phenylalanine or tryptophan. The D gene is left open where the match is weak. Some rows have no size entry. The others give once, few or many, or a class for an expanded clone.

TRBV14	TRBJ2-7	many	.	CASSQARSRTAGINF	TGTGCCAGCAGCCAAGCCCGCTCGAGGACAGCAGGTATCAACTTC
TRBV4-1	TRBJ2-5	.	.	CASSQEWGPIQETQYF	TGCGCCAGCAGCCAAGAATGGGGACCAATACAAGAGACCCAGTACTTC
TRBV6-2/TRBV6-3	TRBJ2-7	.	TRBD1	CASSYTPGQASSYEQYF	TGTGCCAGCAGTTACACTCCCGGACAGGCCAGCTCCTACGAGCAGTACTTC
TRBV6-2/TRBV6-3	TRBJ2-5	many	.	CASSYRRDIQETQYF	TGTGCCAGCAGTTACCGGCGGGACATCCAAGAGACCCAGTACTTC
TRBV7-2	TRBJ2-2	many	TRBD2	CASSLGRRGSTGELFF	TGTGCCAGCAGCTTAGGGCGGCGGGGGTCCACCGGGGAGCTGTTTTTT
TRBV5-1	TRBJ2-7	many	TRBD2	CASSLESTSGGFSYEQYF	TGCGCCAGCAGCTTGGAGTCGACTAGCGGGGGTTTCTCCTACGAGCAGTACTTC
TRBV25-1	TRBJ1-1	.	TRBD1	CASSGITGVNTEAFF	TGTGCCAGCAGTGGGATCACAGGGGTCAACACTGAAGCTTTCTTT
TRBV20-1	TRBJ2-5	few	TRBD2	CSARGGEAGVPETQYF	TGCAGTGCTAGGGGGGGGGAAGCGGGAGTGCCGGAGACCCAGTACTTC
TRBV3-1	TRBJ1-1	many	TRBD1	CASSYDRDPFF	TGTGCCAGCAGCTACGACAGGGACCCTTTCTTT
TRBV27	TRBJ2-7	many	TRBD1	CASSLLVQGAREQYF	TGTGCCAGCAGTTTATTGGTACAGGGGGCGCGTGAGCAGTACTTC
TRBV28	TRBJ2-4	.	TRBD1	CASSSPRQGWAKNIQYF	TGTGCCAGCAGTTCGCCGCGACAGGGTTGGGCCAAAAACATTCAGTACTTC